These 21 T cell receptor beta chains were sequenced from one sample in a study of T cell repertoires in cytomegalovirus infection. TCRdb re-analysed the reads in MiXCR, keeping a single row per CDR3 protein. The repertoire holds about 89,000 distinct CDR3 sequences, around 32% seen once, with more than 70% in the top ten. These TCRs are of unknown antigen specificity. The specimen comprised CD8+ T cells from cultured PBMCs, sampled from culture after CMV antigen stimulation. These receptors were obtained from a human donor in good health (CMV status not recorded). Some clones in this sample may be carry-over from other donors' samples.

This clonotype was seen only a few times. V gene TRBV6-6 combines with J gene TRBJ1-5; TRBD1 agrees at 7 bases. The CDR3 totals 14 residues. Germline CDR1 MNHNY, CDR2 SVGAGI (reference sequence). V was clipped by 6 bases and J by 4 bases; unmatched bases: 6. DNA of the CDR3: TGTGCCAGCAGATCCGGGACAGAAAATCAGCCCCAGCATTTT. Protein sequence: CASRSGTENQPQHF.

This clonotype was counted many times. The rearrangement joins TRBV25-1 to TRBJ2-7, with a tentative D call TRBD1 (6 bases). CDR1 and CDR2 from the germline V gene are MGHDK and SYGVNS. With 6 bases removed from V and 2 bases from J, the gap between germline ends came to 8 bases. This CDR3 contains 12 residues. The CDR3 region is CASRDSPYEQYF. The DNA for the CDR3 is TGTGCCAGCAGGGACAGTCCCTACGAGCAGTACTTC.

The sample holds a few counts of this clonotype. The chain combines TRBV19 with TRBJ2-5, with D perhaps given as TRBD1 or TRBD2 (5 bases each). V was clipped by 5 bases and J by 2 bases, with 15 bases between them. Germline V gives CDR1 LNHDA, CDR2 SQIVND (reference sequence). The CDR3 totals 15 residues. The CDR3 DNA follows: TGTGCCAGTAGTGTTAGGGACGGAAATCAAGAGACCCAGTACTTC. This gives the protein CASSVRDGNQETQYF.

Only a few counts were recorded for this clonotype. The rearrangement uses TRBV6-6 and TRBJ1-2, with a possible D match to TRBD1 (5 bases). This CDR3 comprises 15 residues. The V gene lost 4 bases and the J gene lost 8 bases, with 20 bases spanning the gap. Germline V lookup: CDR1 MNHNY, CDR2 SVGAGI (reference sequence). The CDR3 DNA reads as TGTGCCAGCAGTTCGCCCCCGGGGCCTAGGTGGGGCTACACCTTC. Translating it yields CASSSPPGPRWGYTF.

The genes are TRBV7-9 and TRBJ2-3; D is undetermined. Germline-derived CDR1 and CDR2 are SEHNR and FQNEAQ (reference sequence). Trimming removed 3 bases from V and 3 bases from J, with 7 bases in between. The CDR3 totals 13 residues. The CDR3 DNA reads TGTGCCAGCAGCTTGGTGGGGACAGATACGCAGTATTTT. It translates to CASSLVGTDTQYF. The whole variable domain, remainder taken from reference TRBV7-9 and TRBJ2-3, is DTGVSQNPRHKITKRGQNVTFRCDPISEHNRLYWYRQTLGQGPEFLTYFQNEAQLEKSRLLSDRFSAERPKGSFSTLEIQRTEQGDSAMYLCASSLVGTDTQYFGPGTRLTVL.

The rearrangement joins TRBV18 to TRBJ2-1; 12 positions agree with TRBD2. The CDR3 totals 16 residues. Germline V lookup: CDR1 KGHSH, CDR2 LQKENI. J lost 6 bases, V lost 3 bases, and 6 bases had no gene match. The CDR3 nucleotides read TGTGCCAGCTCACCGACGCTAGCGGGGGGGCCCAATGAGCAGTTCTTC. It encodes CASSPTLAGGPNEQFF.

Regarding this clonotype: A much larger clone lies a single base off, so this may be a read error. This chain connects TRBV7-6 to TRBJ2-7, with D perhaps TRBD1 or TRBD2 (5 bases each). V was shortened by 4 bases and J by 1 base, with 14 bases between the two germline ends. Per germline, CDR1 SGHVS and CDR2 FNYEAQ. This CDR3 region has 15 residues. The CDR3 DNA reads TGTGCCAGCAGCTCCCTTGACGGGGCGTCCTACGAGCAGTACTTC. It is translated as CASSSLDGASYEQYF.

This clonotype was recorded only once. The V gene is TRBV14, the J gene TRBJ1-2, with TRBD1 matching over 7 bases. Germline V gene data show CDR1 as SGHDN and CDR2 as FVKESK. Trimming took 5 bases from V and 7 from J; bases not matched to a gene: 4. This CDR3 is 12 amino acids long. The CDR3: CASSGPGGGYTF. The DNA for the CDR3 is TGTGCCAGCAGCGGCCCAGGGGGTGGCTACACCTTC.

The CDR3 DNA reads TGTGCCAGTAGTATTTCAGGGGGCGCGGATCAGCCCCAGCATTTT. Translating gives CASSISGGADQPQHF. This chain links TRBV19 with TRBJ1-5; 8 bases are a match to TRBD1. Germline values: CDR1 LNHDA, CDR2 SQIVND (reference sequence). The CDR3 is 15 amino acids. J gave up 5 bases and V 3 bases, and 6 bases lay outside the gene matches. The variable domain in full, with the rest retrieved from reference TRBV19 and TRBJ1-5, is DGGITQSPKYLFRKEGQNVTLSCEQNLNHDAMYWYRQDPGQGLRLIYYSQIVNDFQKGDIAEGYSVSREKKESFPLTVTSAQKNPTAFYLCASSISGGADQPQHFGDGTRLSIL.

This chain connects TRBV2 to TRBJ2-2; 8 bases are a match to TRBD2. Germline V gene lookup returns CDR1 SNHLY and CDR2 FYNNEI. The CDR3 consists of 14 residues. The V gene end was trimmed by 3 bases and the J gene end by 8 bases; junction bases not matched to a gene: 5. The CDR3 coding sequence is TGTGCCAGCAGTGACGGACTAGCTCAGGGGGAGCTGTTTTTT. Amino acid sequence: CASSDGLAQGELFF.

This clonotype occurred a few times. The gene calls are TRBV14 and TRBJ2-2; D not resolved. The length of the CDR3 is 14 residues. V lost 0 bases, J lost 6 bases, and 8 bases lay in between. Looked up from germline, CDR1 is SGHDN and CDR2 is FVKESK. The CDR3 DNA sequence: TGTGCCAGCAGCCAAGAGCCTGGATCCGGGGAGCTGTTTTTT. Translation gives CASSQEPGSGELFF.

The chain combines TRBV5-5 with TRBJ2-3, with D perhaps being TRBD1 or TRBD2 (7 bases each). CDR3 length: 15 residues. Per germline, CDR1 SGHKS and CDR2 YYEKEE (reference sequence). The V end lost 0 bases, the J end lost 4 bases, and 12 bases lay between the germline ends. The CDR3 spells CASSLGQGGSDTQYF. CDR3 sequence (DNA): TGTGCCAGCAGCTTGGGGCAGGGGGGGTCAGATACGCAGTATTTT.

This clonotype came up a few times. V gene TRBV6-6 combines with J gene TRBJ2-3, with D possibly TRBD1 on 5 matching bases. The CDR3 consists of 12 residues. Per the germline V gene, CDR1 is MNHNY and CDR2 is SVGAGI (reference sequence). V shed 5 bases and J shed 6 bases, with 9 bases lying between them. This chain's CDR3 is CASSRQLDTQYF. The CDR3 DNA sequence: TGTGCCAGCAGTCGACAGCTGGATACGCAGTATTTT.

The chain combines TRBV12-3 or TRBV12-4 with TRBJ1-5; D remains unclear. The CDR3 is 13 residues long. V dropped 5 bases and J dropped 4 bases, with 9 bases sitting between them. Here the CDR3 DNA reads TGTGCCAGCAGTCTTAGCGGTAATCAGCCCCAGCATTTT. Amino acid sequence: CASSLSGNQPQHF.

The gene calls are TRBV4-1 and TRBJ2-1, with 11 nucleotides matching TRBD1. The CDR3 is 17 residues long. V was pared by 4 bases and J by 8 bases, with 13 bases of the junction left unmatched. Germline values: CDR1 MGHRA, CDR2 YSYEKL. CDR3 coding DNA: TGCGCCAGCAGCCGCCACCCGGGACAGGGGGGAATGGATGAGCAGTTCTTC. It is translated as CASSRHPGQGGMDEQFF.

The V and J genes are TRBV19 and TRBJ1-5; D unresolved. This CDR3 comprises 17 residues. CDR1 is LNHDA, CDR2 SQIVND, per germline (reference sequence). The V gene lost 1 base and the J gene lost 5 bases, with 18 bases spanning the gap. CDR3 amino acids: CASSIAPQQRRDQPQHF. CDR3 DNA: TGTGCCAGTAGTATAGCCCCCCAACAGCGCCGAGATCAGCCCCAGCATTTT.

This clonotype was counted only a few times. This chain links TRBV12-3 or TRBV12-4 with TRBJ2-3, with D uncertain. The CDR3 runs 14 residues. Trimming left V 3 bases short and J 0 bases short, with 7 bases between. CDR3 coding DNA: TGTGCCAGCAGTTTTACGTGGAGCACAGATACGCAGTATTTT. This translates into CASSFTWSTDTQYF.

The sample holds many counts of this clonotype. This chain links TRBV19 with TRBJ1-5; weak D call: TRBD1 (5 bases). CDR3 length: 14 amino acids. Germline V CDR1 and CDR2: LNHDA, SQIVND (reference sequence). The germline V and J ends were trimmed by 7 bases and 4 bases, with 14 bases remaining between them. CDR3 bases: TGTGCCAGTACGTTGGGGGGAGGAAATCAGCCCCAGCATTTT. It translates to CASTLGGGNQPQHF.

The chain combines TRBV6-5 with TRBJ1-1; D is perhaps TRBD1 (5 bases). This CDR3 has 16 residues. Germline V gives CDR1 MNHEY, CDR2 SVGAGI. V dropped 2 bases and J dropped 0 bases, with 13 bases sitting between them. CDR3 coding DNA: TGTGCCAGCAGTTACATGGGGCAGAGAATGAACACTGAAGCTTTCTTT. Its protein product is CASSYMGQRMNTEAFF.

J is TRBJ1-1 and V is TRBV27, with no clear D. Trimming took off 5 bases at V and 2 bases at J, with 15 bases between the two ends. Germline V lookup: CDR1 MNHEY, CDR2 SMNVEV (reference sequence). The CDR3 contains 15 residues. For the CDR3, the DNA is TGTGCCAGCAGTCCCCTCGTAGGGTCTAACACTGAAGCTTTCTTT. It translates to CASSPLVGSNTEAFF.

This clonotype was observed a handful of times. The chain uses TRBV6-5 and TRBJ2-5; TRBD1 matches at 7 bases. The length of the CDR3 is 14 residues. Trimming cost V 1 base and J 4 bases; bases outside gene matches: 3. The germline V gene has CDR1 MNHEY and CDR2 SVGAGI. CDR3 nucleotide sequence: TGTGCCAGCAGTTACTTTAAGGGGGCAGAGACCCAGTACTTC. As protein: CASSYFKGAETQYF.